The 18 T cell receptor beta chains presented below share a single source sample, sequenced in a study of CD8 T cells in Susac syndrome. Reverse transcription of roughly 0.5 to 1 ug RNA was carried out with random hexamers. TCRdb processed the immunoSEQ multiplex PCR reads anew with MiXCR; each CDR3 protein has one entry. Among about 110,000 distinct CDR3 sequences listed, approximately 95% were seen once. The source material was CD8+ T cells from PBMCs. The receptor source for this set is a human donor with Susac syndrome.

The chain employs TRBV27 and TRBJ1-1; D may be TRBD1 (6 bases). The CDR3 extends over 15 amino acids. The germline V and J ends were trimmed by 2 bases and 0 bases, with 10 bases remaining between them. Germline V lookup: CDR1 MNHEY, CDR2 SMNVEV (reference sequence). The CDR3 sequence: CASSLNRVMNTEAFF. The CDR3 DNA sequence: TGTGCCAGCAGTTTAAACAGGGTTATGAACACTGAAGCTTTCTTT.

This clonotype was detected a few times. The chain uses TRBV4-2 and TRBJ2-3; D is uncertain. Trimming removed 3 bases at V and 2 bases at J, with 6 bases between. Germline CDR1 LGHNA, CDR2 YNFKEQ. The CDR3 spans 13 residues. The CDR3 is CASSQGLTDTQYF. The CDR3 bases are TGTGCCAGCAGCCAGGGCCTCACAGATACGCAGTATTTT.

J is TRBJ2-1 and V is TRBV6-2 or TRBV6-3; D remains unclear. Germline V gene data show CDR1 as MNHEY and CDR2 as SVGEGT. Trimming removed 2 bases from V and 8 bases from J, with 7 bases in between. CDR3 length: 12 residues. CDR3: CASSYEGYEQFF. The CDR3 coding sequence is TGTGCCAGCAGTTACGAAGGTTATGAGCAGTTCTTC.

The chain links TRBV25-1 to TRBJ2-1, with 12 bases lining up with TRBD2. V shed 2 bases, J shed 3 bases, and the junction held 2 bases outside the gene matches. Germline values: CDR1 MGHDK, CDR2 SYGVNS. The CDR3 is 16 amino acids. CDR3 in DNA: TGTGCCAGCAGTGAACAGACTAGCGGGGGCTACAATGAGCAGTTCTTC. It encodes CASSEQTSGGYNEQFF.

V is TRBV29-1 and J is TRBJ2-1; no clear D gene. The CDR3 is 12 residues long. The V and J ends lost 1 base and 4 bases respectively, with 5 bases between them. Looked up from germline, CDR1 is SQVTM and CDR2 is ANQGSEA. DNA for the CDR3: TGCAGCGTTGAAGCTTTTTACAATGAGCAGTTCTTC. Translating gives CSVEAFYNEQFF.

This chain uses TRBV7-9 with TRBJ2-7, with unresolved D. The CDR3 is 14 amino acids. With 2 bases removed from V and 3 bases from J, the gap between germline ends came to 11 bases. The germline gives CDR1 SEHNR, CDR2 FQNEAQ (reference sequence). CDR3 nucleotides: TGTGCCAGCAGCTTAATCGACGGCGTCTACGAGCAGTACTTC. Encoded protein: CASSLIDGVYEQYF.

V is TRBV15 and J is TRBJ2-5; possible D gene TRBD2, 5 bases. V was pared by 0 bases and J by 4 bases, with 12 bases between. Germline CDR1 LNHNV, CDR2 YYDKDF (reference sequence). The CDR3 loop spans 15 amino acids. The CDR3 protein is CATSRDLAGSETQYF. The CDR3, as DNA: TGTGCCACCAGCAGAGATCTAGCAGGTTCAGAGACCCAGTACTTC.

Only one count was recorded for this clonotype. This chain joins TRBV3-1 and TRBJ2-5; no definite D call. Germline assignment: CDR1 LGHDT and CDR2 YNNKEL (reference sequence). This CDR3 region has 15 residues. V was cut by 4 bases and J by 5 bases, with 17 bases left in between. The CDR3 region is CASSPEMSRLETQYF. As DNA, the CDR3 is TGTGCCAGCAGCCCCGAGATGAGTAGGCTGGAGACCCAGTACTTC.

The V and J genes are TRBV9 and TRBJ1-1, with D possibly matching TRBD1 (5 bases). The length of the CDR3 is 16 residues. Germline CDR1 and CDR2: SGDLS and YYNGEE. V was cut by 0 bases and J by 1 base, with 13 bases left in between. CDR3 in amino acids: CASSVGGGAGNTEAFF. The CDR3 DNA reads as TGTGCCAGCAGCGTAGGAGGCGGGGCGGGGAACACTGAAGCTTTCTTT.

CDR3 coding DNA: TGTGCCAGCACAGGCGGTTTTGACAATGAGCAGTTCTTC. Amino acids: CASTGGFDNEQFF. The rearrangement joins TRBV27 to TRBJ2-1; no clear D gene. From germline, CDR1 is MNHEY and CDR2 SMNVEV (reference sequence). The CDR3 consists of 13 residues. The V and J ends lost 7 bases and 5 bases respectively, with 12 bases between them.

J is TRBJ1-5 and V is TRBV20-1; D not certain. Germline V lookup: CDR1 DFQATT, CDR2 SNEGSKA (reference sequence). The V gene lost 0 bases and the J gene lost 7 bases, with 16 bases spanning the gap. The CDR3 is made up of 15 amino acids. The CDR3 here is CSARDRQVHRQPQHF. The DNA of the CDR3 is TGCAGTGCTAGAGATCGGCAGGTCCATAGGCAGCCCCAGCATTTT.

The V gene is TRBV5-6, the J gene TRBJ1-2; D is unclear. The CDR3 has 16 amino acids. V gave up 4 bases and J gave up 2 bases, with 18 bases separating them. Germline V CDR1 and CDR2: SGHDT, YYEEEE. DNA for the CDR3: TGTGCCAGCAGCCCACGTGGGTCAGAACTAAACTATGGCTACACCTTC. Protein product: CASSPRGSELNYGYTF.

This sequence joins TRBV7-9 and TRBJ2-3; D is perhaps TRBD1 or TRBD2 (6 bases each). CDR1 is SEHNR, CDR2 FQNEAQ, per germline (reference sequence). V lost 8 bases, J lost 0 bases, and 9 bases lay in between. The CDR3 sequence is 13 residues long. The CDR3 bases are TGTGCCAGCGAGGGGGGAAGCACAGATACGCAGTATTTT. It is translated as CASEGGSTDTQYF.

The V and J genes are TRBV7-9 and TRBJ1-1; D is perhaps TRBD1 (5 bases). CDR1 SEHNR and CDR2 FQNEAQ come from the germline V gene (reference sequence). Trimming stripped 1 base from V and 0 bases from J, with 9 bases between. The CDR3 runs to 15 residues. The chain's CDR3 is CASSLEGNMNTEAFF. CDR3 DNA: TGTGCCAGCAGCTTAGAGGGGAACATGAACACTGAAGCTTTCTTT.

This chain links TRBV11-2 with TRBJ2-1; weak D call: TRBD1 (5 bases). The CDR3 is 12 amino acids. Germline loops: CDR1 SGHAT, CDR2 FQNNGV. V was shortened by 8 bases and J by 8 bases, with 13 bases between the two germline ends. CDR3 residues: CASCRGGDEQFF. The CDR3 DNA reads as TGTGCCAGCTGTAGGGGTGGGGATGAGCAGTTCTTC. The full variable domain, rest sourced from reference TRBV11-2 and TRBJ2-1, is EAGVAQSPRYKIIEKRQSVAFWCNPISGHATLYWYQQILGQGPKLLIQFQNNGVVDDSQLPKDRFSAERLKGVDSTLKIQPAKLEDSAVYLCASCRGGDEQFFGPGTRLTVL.

V and J are TRBV7-2 and TRBJ1-5; D perhaps matches TRBD1 (6 bases). The CDR3 runs 16 residues. Germline assignment: CDR1 SGHTA and CDR2 FQGNSA. V shed 5 bases and J shed 6 bases, with 20 bases lying between them. The CDR3 bases are TGTGCCAGCAGCCCCGACGGGGGGCTGGGTCGTCAGCCCCAGCATTTT. Protein sequence: CASSPDGGLGRQPQHF.

The chain links TRBV7-8 to TRBJ2-7, with D perhaps given as TRBD1 or TRBD2 (5 bases each). From germline, CDR1 is SGHVS and CDR2 FQNEAQ. There are 14 residues in the CDR3. V was shortened by 5 bases and J by 0 bases, with 11 bases between the two germline ends. The CDR3 DNA sequence: TGTGCCAGCAGCGCCCGGGGCAGCTCCTACGAGCAGTACTTC. Translated, it gives CASSARGSSYEQYF.

The chain joins TRBV20-1 to TRBJ2-3; perhaps D is TRBD1 or TRBD2 (5 bases each). Germline CDR1 DFQATT, CDR2 SNEGSKA (reference sequence). Trimming cost V 7 bases and J 0 bases, with 11 bases left between them. This CDR3 has 13 amino acids. CDR3 residues: CSEGRESTDTQYF. DNA of the CDR3: TGCAGTGAGGGCAGGGAGAGCACAGATACGCAGTATTTT.